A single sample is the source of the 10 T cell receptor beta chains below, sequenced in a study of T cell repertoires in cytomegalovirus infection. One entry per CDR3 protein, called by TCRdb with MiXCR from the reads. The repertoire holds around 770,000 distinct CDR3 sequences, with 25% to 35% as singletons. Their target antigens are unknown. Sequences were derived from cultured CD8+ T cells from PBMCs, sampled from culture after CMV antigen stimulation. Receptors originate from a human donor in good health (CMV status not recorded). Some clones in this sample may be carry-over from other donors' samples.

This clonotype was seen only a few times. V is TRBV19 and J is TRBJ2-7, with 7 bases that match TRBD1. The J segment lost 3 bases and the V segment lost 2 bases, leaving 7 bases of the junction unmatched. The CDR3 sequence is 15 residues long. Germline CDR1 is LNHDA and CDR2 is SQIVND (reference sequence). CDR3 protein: CASSISGQMYYEQYF. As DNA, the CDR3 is TGTGCCAGTAGTATATCGGGACAGATGTACTACGAGCAGTACTTC. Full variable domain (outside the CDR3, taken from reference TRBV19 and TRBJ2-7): DGGITQSPKYLFRKEGQNVTLSCEQNLNHDAMYWYRQDPGQGLRLIYYSQIVNDFQKGDIAEGYSVSREKKESFPLTVTSAQKNPTAFYLCASSISGQMYYEQYFGPGTRLTVT.

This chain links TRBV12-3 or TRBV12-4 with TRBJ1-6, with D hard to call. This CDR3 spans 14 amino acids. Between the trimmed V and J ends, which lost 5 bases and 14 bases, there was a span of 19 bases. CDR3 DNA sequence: TGTGCCAGCAGTCGTCACGCCGACCGACTTGCCCTCCACTTT. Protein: CASSRHADRLALHF.

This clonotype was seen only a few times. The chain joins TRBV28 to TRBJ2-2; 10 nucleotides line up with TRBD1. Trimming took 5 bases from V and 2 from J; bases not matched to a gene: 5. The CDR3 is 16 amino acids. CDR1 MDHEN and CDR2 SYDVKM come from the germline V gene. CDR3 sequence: CASSERDRGNTGELFF. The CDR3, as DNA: TGTGCCAGCAGTGAAAGGGACAGGGGAAACACCGGGGAGCTGTTTTTT.

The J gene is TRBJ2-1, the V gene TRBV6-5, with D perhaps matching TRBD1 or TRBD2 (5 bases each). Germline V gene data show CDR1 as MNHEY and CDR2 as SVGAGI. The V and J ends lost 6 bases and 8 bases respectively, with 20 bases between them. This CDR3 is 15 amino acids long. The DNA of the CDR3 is TGTGCCAGCAGCCCCAACTTTGAGGGGATCCATGAGCAGTTCTTC. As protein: CASSPNFEGIHEQFF.

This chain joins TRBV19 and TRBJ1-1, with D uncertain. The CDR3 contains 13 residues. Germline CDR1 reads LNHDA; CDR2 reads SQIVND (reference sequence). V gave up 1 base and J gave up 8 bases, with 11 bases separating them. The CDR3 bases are TGTGCCAGTAGTATAGGCTGGGAACGAGAAGCTTTCTTT. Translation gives CASSIGWEREAFF.

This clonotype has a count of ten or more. The CDR3 loop is CASSSSSGVHNEQFF. Written as DNA, the CDR3 is TGTGCCAGCAGTTCTTCTAGCGGGGTACACAATGAGCAGTTCTTC. V usage is TRBV12-3 or TRBV12-4 and J usage is TRBJ2-1; 9 nucleotides line up with TRBD2. This CDR3 spans 15 amino acids. V lost 4 bases to trimming and J lost 5 bases; unmatched junction nucleotides: 6.

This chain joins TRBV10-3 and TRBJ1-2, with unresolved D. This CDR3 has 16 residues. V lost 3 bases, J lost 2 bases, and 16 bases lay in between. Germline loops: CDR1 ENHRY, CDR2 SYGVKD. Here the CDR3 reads CAISDLPVGKNYGYTF. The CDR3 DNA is TGTGCCATCAGTGACCTCCCGGTAGGGAAAAACTATGGCTACACCTTC.

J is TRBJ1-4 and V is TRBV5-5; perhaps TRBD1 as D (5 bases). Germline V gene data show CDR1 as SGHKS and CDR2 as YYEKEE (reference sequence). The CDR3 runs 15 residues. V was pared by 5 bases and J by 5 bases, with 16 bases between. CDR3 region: CASSLLSGRNEKLFF. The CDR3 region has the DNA TGTGCCAGCAGTTTGCTCTCAGGGCGAAATGAAAAACTGTTTTTT.

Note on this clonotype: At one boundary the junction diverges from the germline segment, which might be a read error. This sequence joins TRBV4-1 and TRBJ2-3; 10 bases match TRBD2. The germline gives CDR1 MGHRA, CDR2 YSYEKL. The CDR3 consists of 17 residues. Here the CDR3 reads CASSQCPSGGATDTQYF. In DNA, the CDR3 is TGTGCCAGCAGCCAATGCCCGAGCGGGGGGGCGACAGATACGCAGTATTTT.

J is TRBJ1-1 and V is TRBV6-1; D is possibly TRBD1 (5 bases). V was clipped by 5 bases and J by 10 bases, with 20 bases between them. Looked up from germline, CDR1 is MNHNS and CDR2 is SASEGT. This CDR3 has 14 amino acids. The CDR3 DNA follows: TGTGCCAGCAGTTCAAACCGAAACAGGCTCGGAGCTTTCTTT. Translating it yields CASSSNRNRLGAFF.